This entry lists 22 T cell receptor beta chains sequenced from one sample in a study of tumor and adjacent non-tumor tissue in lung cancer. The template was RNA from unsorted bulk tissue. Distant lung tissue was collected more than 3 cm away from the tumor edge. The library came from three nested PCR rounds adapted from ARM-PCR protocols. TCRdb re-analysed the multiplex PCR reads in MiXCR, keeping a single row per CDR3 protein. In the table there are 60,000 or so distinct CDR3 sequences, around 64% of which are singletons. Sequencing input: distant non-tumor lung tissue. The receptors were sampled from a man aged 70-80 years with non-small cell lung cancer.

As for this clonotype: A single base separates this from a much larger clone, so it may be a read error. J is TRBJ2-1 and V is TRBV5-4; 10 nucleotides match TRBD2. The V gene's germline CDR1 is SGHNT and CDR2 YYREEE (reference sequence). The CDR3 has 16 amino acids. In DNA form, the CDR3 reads TGTGCCAGCAGCTTTAGCGGGGGGACCCGCTACAATGAGCAGTTATTC. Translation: CASSFSGGTRYNEQLF. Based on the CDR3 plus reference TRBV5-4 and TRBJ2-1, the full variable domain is ETGVTQSPTHLIKTRGQQVTLRCSSQSGHNTVSWYQQALGQGPQFIFQYYREEENGRGNFPPRFSGLQFPNYSSELNVNALELDDSALYLCASSFSGGTRYNEQLFGPGTRLTVL.

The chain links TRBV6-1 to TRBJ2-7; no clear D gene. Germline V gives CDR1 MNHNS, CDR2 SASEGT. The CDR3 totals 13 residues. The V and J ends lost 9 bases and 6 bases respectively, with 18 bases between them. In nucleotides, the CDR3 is TGTGCCAGTAGCTTTTCAAGGGCTGGCGAGCAGTACTTC. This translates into CASSFSRAGEQYF.

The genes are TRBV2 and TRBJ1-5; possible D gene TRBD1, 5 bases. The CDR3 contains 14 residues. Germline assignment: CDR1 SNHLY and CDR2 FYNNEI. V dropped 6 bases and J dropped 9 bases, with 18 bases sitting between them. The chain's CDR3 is CASSPDAGERPQHF. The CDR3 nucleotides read TGTGCCAGCAGCCCCGACGCGGGGGAACGGCCCCAGCATTTT.

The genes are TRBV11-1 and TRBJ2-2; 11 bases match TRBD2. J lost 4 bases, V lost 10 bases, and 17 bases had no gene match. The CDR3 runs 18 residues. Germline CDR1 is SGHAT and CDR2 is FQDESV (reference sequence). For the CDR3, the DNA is TGTGCCAACAGTTCGGGACTAGCGGAGGGCAGATCCACCGGGGAGCTGTTTTTT. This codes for CANSSGLAEGRSTGELFF.

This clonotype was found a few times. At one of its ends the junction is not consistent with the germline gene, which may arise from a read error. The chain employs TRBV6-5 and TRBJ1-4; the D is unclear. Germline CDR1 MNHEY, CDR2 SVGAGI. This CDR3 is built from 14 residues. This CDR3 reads CASISSWVGERLFF. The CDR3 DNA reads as TGTGCCAGCATTTCGTCTTGGGTGGGTGAAAGACTGTTTTTT.

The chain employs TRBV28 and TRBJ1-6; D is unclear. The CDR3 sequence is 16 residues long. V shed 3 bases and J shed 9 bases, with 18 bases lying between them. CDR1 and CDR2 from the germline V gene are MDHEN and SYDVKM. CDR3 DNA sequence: TGTGCCAGCAGTTTGGCCGGAACCCCCGGTAGTTCACCCCTCCACTTT. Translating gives CASSLAGTPGSSPLHF.

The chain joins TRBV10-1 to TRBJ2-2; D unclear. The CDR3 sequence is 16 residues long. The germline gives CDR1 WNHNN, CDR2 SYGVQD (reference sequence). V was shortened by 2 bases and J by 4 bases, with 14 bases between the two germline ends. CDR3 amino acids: CASSETLTGATGELFF. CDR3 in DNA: TGCGCCAGCAGTGAGACATTGACTGGCGCCACCGGGGAGCTGTTTTTT.

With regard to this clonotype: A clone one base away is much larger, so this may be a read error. The CDR3 here is CASSRTHRAKNTEAFF. The CDR3 DNA reads TGTGCCAGCAGCCGGACACACCGCGCCAAGAACACTGAAGCTTTCTTT. This chain links TRBV14 with TRBJ1-1; TRBD1 might be the D (5 bases). V lost 4 bases and J lost 1, with 16 bases in between. Germline CDR1 and CDR2: SGHDN and FVKESK. The CDR3 length is 16 residues.

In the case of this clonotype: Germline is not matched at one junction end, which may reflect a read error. The CDR3 protein is CASSLLVLRYTGELFF. The CDR3 DNA reads TGTGCCAGCAGCTTATTAGTGTTGAGATACACCGGGGAGCTGTTTTTC. The chain has TRBV11-2 and TRBJ2-2, with a tentative D call TRBD2 (5 bases). Germline V gene lookup returns CDR1 SGHAT and CDR2 FQNNGV. The CDR3 is made up of 16 amino acids.

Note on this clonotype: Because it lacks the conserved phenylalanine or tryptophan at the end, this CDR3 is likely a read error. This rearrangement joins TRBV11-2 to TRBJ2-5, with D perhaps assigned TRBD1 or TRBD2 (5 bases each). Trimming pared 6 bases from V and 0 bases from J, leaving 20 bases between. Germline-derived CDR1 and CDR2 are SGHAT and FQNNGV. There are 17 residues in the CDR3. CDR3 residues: CASRSYPGTAYQETQYL. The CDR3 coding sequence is TGTGCCAGCAGATCCTACCCCGGGACCGCGTACCAAGAGACCCAGTACTTA.

This chain's CDR3 is CASSFWTSATDTQYF. CDR3 DNA: TGTGCCAGCAGTTTTTGGACTAGCGCCACAGATACGCAGTATTTT. This chain uses TRBV28 with TRBJ2-3, with 9 positions matching TRBD2. The germline gives CDR1 MDHEN, CDR2 SYDVKM. J was trimmed by 2 bases and V by 3 bases; bases with no gene match: 3. CDR3 size: 15 residues.

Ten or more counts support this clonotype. The CDR3 sequence is CASSLVGDNEQFF. CDR3 DNA sequence: TGTGCCAGCAGCTTAGTGGGTGACAATGAGCAGTTCTTC. The chain combines TRBV11-3 with TRBJ2-1; D is unclear. Germline V lookup: CDR1 SGHNT, CDR2 YENEEA. Trimming removed 1 base at V and 5 bases at J, with 6 bases between. The CDR3 sequence is 13 residues long.

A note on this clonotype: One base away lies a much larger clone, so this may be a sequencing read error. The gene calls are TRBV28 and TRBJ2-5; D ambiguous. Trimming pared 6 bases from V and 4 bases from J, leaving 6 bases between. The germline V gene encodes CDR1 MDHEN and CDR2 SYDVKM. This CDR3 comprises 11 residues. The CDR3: CASRKGETQYF. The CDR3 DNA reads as TGTGCCAGCAGAAAGGGAGAGACCCAGTACTTC.

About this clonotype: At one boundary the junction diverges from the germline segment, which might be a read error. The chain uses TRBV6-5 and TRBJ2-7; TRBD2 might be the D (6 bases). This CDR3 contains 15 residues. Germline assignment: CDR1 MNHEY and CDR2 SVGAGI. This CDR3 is CASSYSSVSGSKQYF. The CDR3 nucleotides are TGTGCCAGCAGTTACTCCTCGGTTAGCGGAAGTAAGCAATACTTC.

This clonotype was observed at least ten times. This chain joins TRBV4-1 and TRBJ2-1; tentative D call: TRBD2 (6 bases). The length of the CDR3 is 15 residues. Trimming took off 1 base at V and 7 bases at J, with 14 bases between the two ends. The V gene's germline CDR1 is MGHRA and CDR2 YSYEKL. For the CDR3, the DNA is TGCGCCAGCAGCCAAGGCTTCGGCGGGGTAAATGAGCAGTTCTTC. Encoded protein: CASSQGFGGVNEQFF.

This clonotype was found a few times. The CDR3 spells CASSSGTTNQPQHF. The CDR3 coding sequence is TGTGCCAGCAGCTCCGGGACAACGAATCAGCCCCAGCATTTT. The chain has TRBV6-5 and TRBJ1-5; D is perhaps TRBD1 (6 bases). The germline V gene has CDR1 MNHEY and CDR2 SVGAGI. CDR3 size: 14 residues. V was cut by 6 bases and J by 4 bases, with 13 bases left in between.

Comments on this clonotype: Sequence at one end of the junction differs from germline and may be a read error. The DNA for the CDR3 is TGCGCCAGCAACCCAAACAGGGATAGGGCGCGCACAAACACCGGGGAACTGTTTTTT. This sequence encodes CASNPNRDRARTNTGELFF. The chain combines TRBV4-1 with TRBJ2-2; D might be TRBD1 (6 bases). Looked up from germline, CDR1 is MGHRA and CDR2 is YSYEKL. This CDR3 has 19 amino acids.

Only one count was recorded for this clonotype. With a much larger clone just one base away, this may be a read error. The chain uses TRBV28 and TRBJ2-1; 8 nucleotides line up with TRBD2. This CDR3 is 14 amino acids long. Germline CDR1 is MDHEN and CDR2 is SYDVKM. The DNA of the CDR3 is TGTGCCACTCTCTGGGCGGGGGGCCTCAATGAGCAGATCTTC. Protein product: CATLWAGGLNEQIF.

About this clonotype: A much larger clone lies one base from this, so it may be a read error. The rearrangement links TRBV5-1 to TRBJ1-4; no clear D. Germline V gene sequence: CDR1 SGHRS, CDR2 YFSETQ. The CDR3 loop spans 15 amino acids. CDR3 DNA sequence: TGCGTCAGCAGCTTGGGTTTGCAGGCTAATGAAAAACTGTTTTTT. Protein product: CVSSLGLQANEKLFF.

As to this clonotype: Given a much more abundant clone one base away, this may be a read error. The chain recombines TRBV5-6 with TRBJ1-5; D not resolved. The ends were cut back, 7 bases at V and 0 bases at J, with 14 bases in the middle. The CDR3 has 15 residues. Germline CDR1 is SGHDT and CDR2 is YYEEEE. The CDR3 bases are TGTGCCAGCGGCCGCGCAGGAAATAGCAATCAGCCCCAGCATTTT. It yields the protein CASGRAGNSNQPQHF.

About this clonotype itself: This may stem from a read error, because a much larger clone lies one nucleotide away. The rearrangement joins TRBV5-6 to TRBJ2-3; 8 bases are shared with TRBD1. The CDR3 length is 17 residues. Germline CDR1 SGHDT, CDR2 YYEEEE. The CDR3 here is CTSSISRQGFFTDTQYF. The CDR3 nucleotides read TGTACCAGCAGCATTAGTCGACAGGGGTTTTTCACAGATACGCAGTATTTT.

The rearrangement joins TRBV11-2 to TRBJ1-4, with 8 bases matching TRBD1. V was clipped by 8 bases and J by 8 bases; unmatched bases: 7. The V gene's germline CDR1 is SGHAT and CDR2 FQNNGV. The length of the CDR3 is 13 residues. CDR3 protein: CASCATGVEKLFF. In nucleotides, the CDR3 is TGTGCCAGCTGCGCGACAGGGGTGGAAAAACTGTTTTTT.